This T cell receptor beta chain was profiled in a study of cytomegalovirus exposure and HLA in healthy donors. 60 Vbeta and 13 Jbeta primers were used in PCR. Assay: immunoSEQ multiplex PCR; the TCRdb copy retains only in-frame clones and omits some. The sample carries about 250,000 clones, about 85% recorded once. Germline CDR1 and CDR2: SGHKS and YYEKEE (reference sequence). This CDR3 spans 15 amino acids. V dropped 2 bases and J dropped 3 bases, with 14 bases sitting between them. Sequences were obtained from PBMCs. This chain uses TRBV5-5 with TRBJ1-2; maybe TRBD1 (5 bases). The source of this sequence is a girl aged 2-10 years in good health and CMV-seronegative. The CDR3, as DNA: TGTGCCAGCAGCTTTGGGCAGGGAATGGACTATGGCTACACCTTC. Translating gives CASSFGQGMDYGYTF.